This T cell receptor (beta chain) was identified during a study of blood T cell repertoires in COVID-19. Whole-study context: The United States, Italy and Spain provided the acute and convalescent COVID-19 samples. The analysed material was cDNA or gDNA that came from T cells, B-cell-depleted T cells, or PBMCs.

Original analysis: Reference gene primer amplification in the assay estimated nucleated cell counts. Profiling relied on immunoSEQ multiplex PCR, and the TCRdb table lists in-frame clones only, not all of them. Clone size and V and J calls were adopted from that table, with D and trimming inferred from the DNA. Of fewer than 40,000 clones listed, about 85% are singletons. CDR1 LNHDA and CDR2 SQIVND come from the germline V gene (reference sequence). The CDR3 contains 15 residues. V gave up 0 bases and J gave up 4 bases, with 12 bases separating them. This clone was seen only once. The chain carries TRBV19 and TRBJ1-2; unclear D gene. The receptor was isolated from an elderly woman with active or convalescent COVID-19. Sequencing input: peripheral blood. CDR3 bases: TGTGCCAGTAGTATAGAACGCCGAAACATCTATGGCTACACCTTC. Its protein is CASSIERRNIYGYTF.